These T cell receptor beta chains were read from a single sample in a study of memory CD4+ T cells and cytomegalovirus serostatus. TCRdb's copy holds only in-frame clones and misses some; the assay was immunoSEQ multiplex PCR. The sample has 50,000 to 75,000 clones, 80% to 85% seen once; the top ten hold nearly 0.9%. Material for sequencing was memory CD4+ T cells from blood. Source of these receptors: an adult in good health and CMV-seronegative. Each CDR3 is given with its conserved first and last residue. D genes are given only for firm matches. Size is omitted from some rows. Given values are once, few, many or a class for expanded clones.

v_gene	abundance	j_gene	d_gene	CDR3nt	CDR3aa
TRBV28	.	TRBJ2-7	.	TGTGCCAGCAGTGTTCCCAGGGGAAGCTCCTACGAGCAGTACTTC	CASSVPRGSSYEQYF
TRBV6-6	.	TRBJ2-1	.	TGTGCCAGCAGTTACTCGAGCCAGGAAACAGCCAATGAGCAGTTCTTC	CASSYSSQETANEQFF
TRBV5-1	.	TRBJ2-3	TRBD2	TGCGCCAGCAGCTTGGCCTTAGGGCGGGAGGCCGATACGCAGTATTTT	CASSLALGREADTQYF
TRBV7-3	once	TRBJ2-5	.	TGTGCCAGCAGCTCAACGGGATCGGCAGGAGAGACCCAGTACTTC	CASSSTGSAGETQYF
TRBV5-4	.	TRBJ1-1	.	TGTGCCAGCAGCAGAGGGGGGATAGTCCCCCGGGTCTTCTACACTGAAGCTTTCTTT	CASSRGGIVPRVFYTEAFF
TRBV30	.	TRBJ1-5	.	TGTGCCTGGAGTCCTACCCCCATTTATAATAGCAATCAGCCCCAGCATTTT	CAWSPTPIYNSNQPQHF
TRBV28	.	TRBJ1-3	TRBD1	TGTGCCAGCAGTTCATACCGGGACAGGGGCTCGGGGGGAAACACCATATATTTT	CASSSYRDRGSGGNTIYF
TRBV5-1	few	TRBJ1-1	.	TGCGCCAGCAGCGCCTCGACAGTGAACACTGAAGCTTTCTTT	CASSASTVNTEAFF
TRBV19	.	TRBJ1-6	.	TGTGCCAGTAGGGCGGGGACATCTAATTCACCCCTCCACTTT	CASRAGTSNSPLHF
TRBV5-5	.	TRBJ2-1	TRBD2	TGTGCCAGCAGCCTTCGGACTAGCCACATCCTTAGCAATGAGCAGTTCTTC	CASSLRTSHILSNEQFF
TRBV7-8	.	TRBJ1-2	.	TGTGCCAGCAGCCCTAGGACAGCTATCTATGGCTACACCTTC	CASSPRTAIYGYTF